The 3 T cell receptor beta chains reported below all come from one sample, sequenced in a study of blood T cell repertoires in COVID-19. Sequenced by immunoSEQ multiplex PCR; TCRdb stores in-frame clones only, minus some. The repertoire holds approximately 230,000 clones, with 65% to 80% as singletons. Specimen: peripheral blood. The receptors originated from a woman aged 40 to 49 with active or convalescent COVID-19.

This chain uses TRBV5-4 with TRBJ2-2, with D perhaps TRBD1 (5 bases). Germline CDR1 SGHNT, CDR2 YYREEE (reference sequence). V lost 4 bases and J lost 1, with 11 bases in between. This CDR3 contains 15 residues. The CDR3 is CASSQETGNTGELFF. DNA of the CDR3: TGTGCCAGCAGCCAAGAAACAGGGAACACCGGGGAGCTGTTTTTT.

J is TRBJ2-1 and V is TRBV5-1; 9 bases are shared with TRBD1. Losses at the gene ends were 4 bases for V and 4 bases for J; bases not matched to a gene: 12. Germline loops: CDR1 SGHRS, CDR2 YFSETQ. There are 17 residues in the CDR3. The CDR3 loop reads CASSPAPGQGNYNEQFF. CDR3 sequence (DNA): TGCGCCAGCAGCCCGGCCCCGGGACAGGGCAATTACAATGAGCAGTTCTTC.

V is TRBV27 and J is TRBJ1-5; D is uncertain. V lost 0 bases, J lost 0 bases, and 6 bases lay in between. CDR3 length equals 15 residues. Germline values: CDR1 MNHEY, CDR2 SMNVEV (reference sequence). The CDR3 loop reads CASSLSPYSNQPQHF. The CDR3 DNA reads TGTGCCAGCAGTTTATCCCCTTATAGCAATCAGCCCCAGCATTTT.